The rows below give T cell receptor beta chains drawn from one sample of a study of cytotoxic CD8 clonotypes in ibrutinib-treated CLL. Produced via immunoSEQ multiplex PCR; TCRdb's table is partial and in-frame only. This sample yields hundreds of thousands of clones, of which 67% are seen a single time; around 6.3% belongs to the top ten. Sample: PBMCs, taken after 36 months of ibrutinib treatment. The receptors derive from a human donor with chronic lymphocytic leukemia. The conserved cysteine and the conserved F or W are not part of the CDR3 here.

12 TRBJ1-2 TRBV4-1 ASSLRQGDYGYT
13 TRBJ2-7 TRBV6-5 ASSYIRGITYEQY
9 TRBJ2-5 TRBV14 ASSQEETQY
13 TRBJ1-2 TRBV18 ASSPRTGRDYGYT
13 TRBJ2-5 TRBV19 ASSTARVRRETQY
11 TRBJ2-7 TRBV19 ASRSTATYEQY
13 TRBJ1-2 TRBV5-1 ASSRPGQTNYGYT
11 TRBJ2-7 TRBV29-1 SVVDRGSYEQY
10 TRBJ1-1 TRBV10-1 ASSQRVTEAF
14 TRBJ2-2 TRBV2 ASSHPQGANTGELF
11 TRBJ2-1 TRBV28 ASTRGGPGEQF
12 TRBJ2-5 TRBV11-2 ASSLAPVAETQY
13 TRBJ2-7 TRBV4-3 ASSQITGGSYEQY
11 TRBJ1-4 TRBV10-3 AISSGRHEKLF
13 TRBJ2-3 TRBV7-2 ASSKEGVPTDTQY
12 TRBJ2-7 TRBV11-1 ASSARESSYEQY
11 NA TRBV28 ASSLSSLGEQY
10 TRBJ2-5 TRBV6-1 ASKAGRETQY
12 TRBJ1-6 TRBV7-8 ASSLVGYNSPLH
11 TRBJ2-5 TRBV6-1 ASIGQGLETQY
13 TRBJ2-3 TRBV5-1 ASSPGQGSTDTQY
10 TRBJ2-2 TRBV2 ASRGRAGELF
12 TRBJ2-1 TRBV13 ASSLVASGRAQF
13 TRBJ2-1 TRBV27 ASSPWDRVYDEQF
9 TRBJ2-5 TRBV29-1 SVIGQETQY
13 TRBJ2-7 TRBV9 ASSVGRGRPYEQY
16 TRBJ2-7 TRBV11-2 ASSLDVSSGGVWREQY
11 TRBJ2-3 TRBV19 ASGIGEWDTQY
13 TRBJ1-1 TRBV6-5 ASSYEGARNTEAF
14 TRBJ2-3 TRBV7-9 ASSDQRGGLGDTQY
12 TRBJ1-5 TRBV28 ASSFEGIFQPQH
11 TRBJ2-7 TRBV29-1 SVERTSPYEQY
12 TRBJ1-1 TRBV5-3 ARSRDKVNTEAF
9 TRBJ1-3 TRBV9 ASSTGNTIY
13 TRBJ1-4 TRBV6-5 ASSPDRGSNEKLF
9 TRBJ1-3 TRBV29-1 SVLEGNTIY
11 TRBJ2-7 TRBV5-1 ASSSTGLDEQY
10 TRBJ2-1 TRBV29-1 SADSSYNEQF
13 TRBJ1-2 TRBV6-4 ASRATGAINYGYT
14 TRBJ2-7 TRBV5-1 ASSPIGQGLSYEQY
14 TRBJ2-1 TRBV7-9 ASSPLRDSRYNEQF
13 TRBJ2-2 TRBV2 ASSVLASNTGELF
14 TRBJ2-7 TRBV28 ASSPEDRPLSYEQY
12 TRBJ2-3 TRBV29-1 SVRPGGGPDTQY
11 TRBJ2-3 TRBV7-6 ASSSKLIDTQY
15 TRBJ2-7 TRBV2 ASSGIEGTGISYEQY
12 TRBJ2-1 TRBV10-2 ASSEETSYNEQF
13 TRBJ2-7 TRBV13 ASSLMTGVIYEQY
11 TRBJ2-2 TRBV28 RKQGANTGELF